A selection of T cell receptor beta chains follows, all from one sample in a study of blood T cell repertoires in COVID-19. Profiling relied on immunoSEQ multiplex PCR, and the TCRdb table lists in-frame clones only, not all of them. The profile shows roughly 70,000 clones, 80% to 90% of them singletons. Sequencing was carried out using peripheral blood. The receptor source for this set is a woman aged 80 or older with active COVID-19. CDR3s include the opening cysteine and the closing phenylalanine or tryptophan. The order of the fields is V gene, clone size, J gene, CDR3 protein. Clone size, where shown, is once, few, many, or a class for clones that have expanded.

TRBV7-8,-,TRBJ1-4,CASSLAPLAGPTNEKLFF
TRBV19,-,TRBJ1-5,CASSHSSDRDNQPQHF
TRBV4-2,once,TRBJ2-2,CASSQEGHRPGELFF
TRBV27,-,TRBJ1-1,CASSPGQREAFF
TRBV28,-,TRBJ2-7,CASSSAGGSHEQYF
TRBV7-9,-,TRBJ2-7,CASSRGNYEQYF
TRBV15,-,TRBJ2-3,CATSRGGGSTDTQYF
TRBV6-2/TRBV6-3,once,TRBJ2-2,CASSGTNTGELFF
TRBV10-3,-,TRBJ1-5,CAISESTGGEPQHF
TRBV11-2,-,TRBJ2-1,CASSSGTSGANEQFF
TRBV5-1,-,TRBJ2-1,CASSLELAGGNEQFF
TRBV18,-,TRBJ2-2,CASFSPDRKTGELFF
TRBV7-2,-,TRBJ2-3,CASSGQGAITDTQYF
TRBV11-1,-,TRBJ2-7,CASSFNVFGDEQYF
TRBV5-5,-,TRBJ2-1,CASSLVRGGTSGRYNEQFF